This T cell receptor (beta chain) is from a study of T cells expressing NK-cell markers. Across the whole study: Sorted CD3+CD56+NKG2C+, CD3+CD56+NKG2C- and CD3+CD56-NKG2C+ T cells supplied TCR beta repertoires. The authors sequenced eight donors, of whom seven were HCMV-seropositive and one was seronegative.

Overall study findings and caveats: The CD3+CD56-NKG2C+ fraction was also led by these clonotypes in a handful of donors.

The germline V gene has CDR1 SGHAT and CDR2 FQNNGV. The CDR3 loop spans 17 amino acids. What made the TCR beta cDNA was 5'RACE template switching with UMIs. TCRdb reanalyzed the 5' RACE reads and collapses them to one entry per CDR3 protein, without DNA. The specimen's table records 440,000 or so distinct CDR3 sequences. About this clonotype: Antigen: not known.

Sequenced material: blood T cells: a sorted CD56 or NKG2C T cell subset, CD4+ or CD8+ T cells, or bulk PBMC T cells (not recorded which). The TCR comes from a woman aged 18-69 years in good health. J is TRBJ2-3 and V is TRBV11-2; TCRdb's D call, TRBD2, is unchecked because there is no DNA. CDR3 loop: CASSISGGRPTTDTQYF.